This T cell receptor (beta chain) was recovered during a study of shared clonotypes between healthy human individuals (dated by TCRdb to 2020 to 2021). Regarding the complete study: A few men and a couple of women, aged 18 to 49 years, made up the cohort. For each donor, three plates each were used for CD4 naive and CD4 memory, two plates were used for CD8 naive, and one plate was used for CD8 memory. Blood TCR repertoires of a handful of healthy adults were deeply sequenced to estimate repertoire size and the extent of clonotype sharing between individuals. Libraries were prepared and TCR repertoires were sequenced by different laboratories using diverse techniques, in order to increase sequencing depth and limit assay-specific biases. Per donor, leukapheresis produced somewhere between about 0.94 and 9.5 billion PBMCs.

Using the deep immunoSEQ assay, TCR CDR3 regions were amplified from genomic DNA by multiplex PCR. Extracted genomic DNA from each cell subset was spread evenly across all wells of several immunoSEQ 96-well plates, with each plate serving as a replicate. For sorted subsets, each replicate PCR was loaded with around 220 ng genomic DNA, equivalent to about 30,000 T cell genomes. Purified libraries were quantified with a Qubit 3.0 fluorometer, sized on a Bioanalyzer 2100, and re-quantified with the KAPA Library Quantification kit. Every immunoSEQ 96-well plate was sequenced on a separate single-read 150-cycle Illumina NextSeq 550 flow cell. The paper's data handling went like this. The immunoSEQ output contained only junctional sequences without quality scores, so filtering could not match that applied to full-length reads. To assign V/J genes and CDR3, sequences were annotated against IMGT germline references using PyIR, a Python wrapper for IgBLAST v1.9. Reads with weak V/J assignments (E-value above 1e-6), missing CDR3, stop codons, out-of-frame junctions, or ambiguous translated residues were removed. V3J clonotypes were defined as sequences sharing an identical inferred V gene, J gene, and CDR3 amino acid sequence. Percentage overlap between repertoires was computed as shared unique clonotypes divided by the size of the smaller repertoire. Richness of each repertoire was evaluated using RTK rarefaction, the Chao1 estimator, and Recon v2.1 estimates of unobserved clonotypes. For all TCRbeta clonotypes obtained by the gDNA method from several donors, generation probabilities were computed with OLGA. TCRdb limited this immuneACCESS table to in-frame rearrangements with V and J called. A share of clones is missing; checked studies link under half to unresolved V genes, and the rest is unexplained. V and J calls and clone size are copied from that table; D and trimming were computed from the DNA. This sample comprises around 620,000 clones, approximately 95% of them detected only once. Around 0.11% of the sample belongs to the ten largest clones.

Unmatched junction bases come to 16, with V trimmed by 11 bases and J by 7 bases. Measured from the cysteine to the phenylalanine, the CDR3 is 14 residues long. The sequence is cut down to CDR3 DNA, 42 bases in frame from base 1. The germline V gene provides CDR1 SGHNT and CDR2 YENEEA. Beyond this particular receptor, the publication reports: Only blood was sampled, and tissue TCR repertoires likely differ from those in blood. Higher generation probabilities were observed for clonotypes shared by all four sorted-subset donors than for non-shared clonotypes. Pairwise subsampling led to the expectation that sequencing depth would affect the degree of clonotype sharing among donors. Even with the large sequencing depth, rarefaction of the sorted-subset datasets indicated that sequencing was incomplete. Across a few donors, around 5% of naive CD4, 3% to 3.5% of naive CD8, about 2.3% of memory CD4, and 0.3% to 0.45% of memory CD8 clonotypes were shared. Naive subsets generally had larger estimated clonotype richness than memory subsets. Because the study included only a small number of donors, the genetic and exposure-history diversity represented was limited.

For the CD8 naive samples, CD45RO-negative cells were positively selected for CCR7, yielding a CD45RA+CCR7+ population from which TemRA cells were excluded. The donors were healthy, HIV-negative adults who had no recently reported acute infections or vaccinations. Only Caucasian adults living in Nashville, Tennessee, USA were represented among the donors. Blood was obtained by leukapheresis, after which PBMCs were separated by Ficoll-Histopaque density gradient centrifugation and cryopreserved in liquid nitrogen vapor phase. Purity and quantity of every magnetically sorted T cell population were checked by analytical flow cytometry. Each sorted fraction had its genomic DNA isolated and then quantified by UV absorbance on a Nanodrop 2000c. Of note for this clone: This receptor's antigen is unknown. No much larger clone is present one base from it, and per-base qualities are unavailable.

This TCR derives from a woman aged 25 to 39 in good health. This receptor chain uses TRBV11-3 and TRBJ1-2, with 7 bases aligning to TRBD1. The specimen was naive CD8+ T cells sorted from blood. Reading the label with the study, this specimen's cell subset or site is: CD45RA+CCR7+. The nucleotide sequence reads as follows: TGTGCCCTCGAGCAAAGGGGGCCGGGATCTGGCTACACCTTC. It translates as CALEQRGPGSGYTF. Supplemented by the reference TRBV11-3 and TRBJ1-2 proteins around the CDR3, the complete variable domain is EAGVVQSPRYKIIEKKQPVAFWCNPISGHNTLYWYLQNLGQGPELLIRYENEEAVDDSQLPKDRFSAERLKGVDSTLKIQPAELGDSAVYLCALEQRGPGSGYTFGSGTRLTVV.